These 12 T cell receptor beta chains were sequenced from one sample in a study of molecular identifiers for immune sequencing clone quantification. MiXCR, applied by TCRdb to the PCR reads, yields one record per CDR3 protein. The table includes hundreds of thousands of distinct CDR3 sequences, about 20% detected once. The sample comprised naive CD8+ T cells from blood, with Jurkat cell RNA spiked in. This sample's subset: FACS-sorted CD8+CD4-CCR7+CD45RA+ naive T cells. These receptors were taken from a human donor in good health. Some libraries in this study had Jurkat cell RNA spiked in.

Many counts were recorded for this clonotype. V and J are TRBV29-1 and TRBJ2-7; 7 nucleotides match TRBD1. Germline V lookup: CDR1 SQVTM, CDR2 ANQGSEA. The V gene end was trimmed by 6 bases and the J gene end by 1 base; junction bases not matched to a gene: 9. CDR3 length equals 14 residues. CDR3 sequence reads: CSVLQGKTSYEQYF. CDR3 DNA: TGCAGCGTACTACAGGGGAAAACGTCCTACGAGCAGTACTTC.

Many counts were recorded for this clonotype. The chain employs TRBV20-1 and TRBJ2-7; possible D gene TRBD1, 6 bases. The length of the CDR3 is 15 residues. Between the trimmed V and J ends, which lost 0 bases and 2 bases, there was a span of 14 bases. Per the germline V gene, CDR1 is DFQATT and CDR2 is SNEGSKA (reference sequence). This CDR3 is CSARDRRQVTYEQYF. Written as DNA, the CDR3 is TGCAGTGCTAGAGATCGAAGACAGGTGACCTACGAGCAGTACTTC.

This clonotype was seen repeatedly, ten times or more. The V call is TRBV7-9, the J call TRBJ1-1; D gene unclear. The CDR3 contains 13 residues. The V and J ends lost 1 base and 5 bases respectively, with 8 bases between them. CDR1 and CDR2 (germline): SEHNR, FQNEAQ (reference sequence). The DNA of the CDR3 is TGTGCCAGCAGCTTAGACCCGTGGACTGAAGCTTTCTTT. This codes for CASSLDPWTEAFF.

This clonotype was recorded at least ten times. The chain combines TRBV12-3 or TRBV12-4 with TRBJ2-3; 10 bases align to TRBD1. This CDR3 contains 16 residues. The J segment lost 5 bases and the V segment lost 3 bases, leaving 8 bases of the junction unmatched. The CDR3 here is CASSFFDRGRRDTQYF. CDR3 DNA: TGTGCCAGCAGTTTTTTCGACAGGGGGCGTCGAGATACGCAGTATTTT.

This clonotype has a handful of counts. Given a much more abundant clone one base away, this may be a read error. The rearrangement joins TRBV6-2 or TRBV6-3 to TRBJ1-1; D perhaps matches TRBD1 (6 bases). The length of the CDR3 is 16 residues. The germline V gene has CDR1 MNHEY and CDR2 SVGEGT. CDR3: CANSYLIQQGMTEAFF. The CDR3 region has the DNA TGTGCCAACAGTTACTTAATACAACAGGGAATGACTGAAGCTTTCTTT.

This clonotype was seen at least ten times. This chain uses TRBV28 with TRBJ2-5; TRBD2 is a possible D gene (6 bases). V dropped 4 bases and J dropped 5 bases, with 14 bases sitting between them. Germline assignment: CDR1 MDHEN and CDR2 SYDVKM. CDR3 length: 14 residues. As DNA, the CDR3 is TGTGCCAGCAGTTCCCGCGGAGGAGGGGAGACCCAGTACTTC. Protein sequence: CASSSRGGGETQYF.

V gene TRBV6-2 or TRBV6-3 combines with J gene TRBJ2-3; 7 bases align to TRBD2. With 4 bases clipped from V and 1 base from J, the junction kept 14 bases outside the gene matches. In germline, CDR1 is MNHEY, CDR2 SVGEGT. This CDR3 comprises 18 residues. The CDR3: CASSSPGEGFVGTDTQYF. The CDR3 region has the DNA TGTGCCAGCAGTTCCCCTGGGGAGGGCTTCGTTGGCACAGATACGCAGTATTTT.

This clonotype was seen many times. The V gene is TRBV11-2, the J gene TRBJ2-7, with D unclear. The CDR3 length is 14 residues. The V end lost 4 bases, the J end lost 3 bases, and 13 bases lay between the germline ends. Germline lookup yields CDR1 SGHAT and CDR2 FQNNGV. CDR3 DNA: TGTGCCAGCAGCTCCCCGGACGGATACTACGAGCAGTACTTC. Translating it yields CASSSPDGYYEQYF.

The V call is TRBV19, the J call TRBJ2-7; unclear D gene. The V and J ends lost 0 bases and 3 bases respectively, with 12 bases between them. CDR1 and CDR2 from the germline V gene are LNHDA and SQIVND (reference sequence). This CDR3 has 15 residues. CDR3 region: CASSIDLSEVYEQYF. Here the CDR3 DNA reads TGTGCCAGTAGTATAGATCTATCAGAGGTCTACGAGCAGTACTTC.

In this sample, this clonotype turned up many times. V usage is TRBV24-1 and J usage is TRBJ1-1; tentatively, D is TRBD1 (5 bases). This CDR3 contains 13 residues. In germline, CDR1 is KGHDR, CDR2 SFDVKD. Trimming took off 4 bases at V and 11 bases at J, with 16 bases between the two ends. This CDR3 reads CATSDRQFPRAFF. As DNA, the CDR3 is TGTGCCACCAGTGACCGACAGTTCCCGAGGGCTTTCTTT.

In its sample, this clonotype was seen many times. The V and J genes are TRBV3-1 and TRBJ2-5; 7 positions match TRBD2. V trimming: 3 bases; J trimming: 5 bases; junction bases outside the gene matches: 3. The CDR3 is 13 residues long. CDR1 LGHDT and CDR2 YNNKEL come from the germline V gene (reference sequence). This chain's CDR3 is CASSHGTTETQYF. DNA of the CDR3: TGTGCCAGCAGCCACGGGACTACGGAGACCCAGTACTTC.

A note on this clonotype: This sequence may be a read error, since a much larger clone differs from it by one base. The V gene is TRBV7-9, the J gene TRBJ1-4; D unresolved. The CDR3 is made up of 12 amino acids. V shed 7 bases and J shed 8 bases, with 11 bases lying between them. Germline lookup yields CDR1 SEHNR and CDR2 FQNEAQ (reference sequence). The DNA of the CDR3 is TGTGCCAGCACCTCTCTGGGAGAAAAACTGTTTTTT. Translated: CASTSLGEKLFF.